This T cell receptor (beta chain) was obtained from a study of lymphopenia after photon versus proton radiotherapy. Overall study results and limits: After lymphocyte nadir, photon-treated repertoires showed oligoclonal expansion, especially CD8+ Temra. Survival link was tested only in deceased patients; proton benefit remains a possibility. Relative stability marked proton patients; photon patients lost diversity and naive cells.

Comment on this clone: Its specificity is unknown.

V was pared by 4 bases and J by 5 bases, with 15 bases between. Germline assignment: CDR1 MGHDK and CDR2 SYGVNS. The CDR3 consists of 15 residues. Sequenced by immunoSEQ multiplex PCR; TCRdb stores in-frame clones only, minus some. The repertoire holds around 70,000 clones, roughly 93% seen once, with approximately 2.9% in the top ten. The chain recombines TRBV25-1 with TRBJ1-5; no definite D call. This receptor was taken from a woman in her 70s with pancreatic cancer. The sample in question was peripheral blood, obtained from a patient treated with photon-based radiotherapy. CDR3 coding DNA: TGTGCCAGCAGTGGACACCCCACGAACGATCAGCCCCAGCATTTT. It specifies CASSGHPTNDQPQHF.